The TCR beta chain under discussion was sequenced for a study of T cells in tuberculosis. Study information: The T cells targeted glucose monomycolate, a mycobacterial lipid, via CD1B.

Losses at the gene ends were 4 bases for V and 8 bases for J; bases not matched to a gene: 7. This CDR3 is 15 amino acids long. CDR1 and CDR2 from the germline V gene are SGDLS and YYNGEE. The study's findings and limits: The stringent gate may have excluded weak CD1B-GMM tetramer binders.

No alpha-beta pairing information exists for these sequences. Here immunoSEQ multiplex PCR was the method, and the copy in TCRdb shows in-frame clones only, minus some. Found here are 80,000 to 90,000 clones, under 95% of them singletons; the top ten hold 1.9%. Thawed, overnight-rested PBMC were stained with GMM-loaded CD1B tetramer, viability dye and anti-CD3, then sorted. C32 glucose monomycolate from Rhodococcus equi was loaded onto the CD1B tetramers. The J gene is TRBJ2-1, the V gene TRBV9; 12 nucleotides line up with TRBD1. Sequencing was performed on CD1b-GMM tetramer-negative cells sorted from PBMCs. The sequence came from an adult woman with latent tuberculosis. The CDR3 sequence: CASSITGQGAHEQFF. The CDR3 DNA sequence: TGTGCCAGCAGCATTACGGGACAGGGGGCGCATGAGCAGTTCTTC. Combining the CDR3 with reference TRBV9 and TRBJ2-1 gives the whole variable domain DSGVTQTPKHLITATGQRVTLRCSPRSGDLSVYWYQQSLDQGLQFLIQYYNGEERAKGNILERFSAQQFPDLHSELNLSSLELGDSALYFCASSITGQGAHEQFFGPGTRLTVL.